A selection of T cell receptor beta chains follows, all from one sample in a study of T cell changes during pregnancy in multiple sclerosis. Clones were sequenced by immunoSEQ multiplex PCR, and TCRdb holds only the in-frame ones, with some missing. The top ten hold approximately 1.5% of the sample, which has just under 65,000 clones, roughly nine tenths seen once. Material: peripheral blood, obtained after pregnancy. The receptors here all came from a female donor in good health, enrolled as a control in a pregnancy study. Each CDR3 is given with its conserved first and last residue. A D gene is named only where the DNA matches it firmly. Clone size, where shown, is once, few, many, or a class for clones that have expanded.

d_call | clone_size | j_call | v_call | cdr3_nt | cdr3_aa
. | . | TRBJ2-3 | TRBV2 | TGTGCCAGCAGAATAGAGGACAGGGAGGGTGCAGATACGCAGTATTTT | CASRIEDREGADTQYF
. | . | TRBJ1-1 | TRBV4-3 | TGCGCCAGCAGCCAAGGGCTCCGGGGTTTGAACACTGAAGCTTTCTTT | CASSQGLRGLNTEAFF
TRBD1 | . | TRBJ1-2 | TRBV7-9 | TGTGCCAGCAGCCCGGTATCACAAGGGACAGGGGTCTATGGCTACACCTTC | CASSPVSQGTGVYGYTF
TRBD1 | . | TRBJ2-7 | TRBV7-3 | TGTGCCAGCAGCGTAGGACAGGGGGGCTACGAGCAGTACTTC | CASSVGQGGYEQYF
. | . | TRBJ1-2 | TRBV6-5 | TGTGCCAGCAGTTACTCGGAAACAGTCGGCTACACCTTC | CASSYSETVGYTF
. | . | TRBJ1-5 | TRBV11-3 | TGTGCCAGCAGCTTCCGGGCTCAGGGCCCTCTCCCGAGCAATCAGCCCCAGCATTTT | CASSFRAQGPLPSNQPQHF
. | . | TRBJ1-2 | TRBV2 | TGTGCCGGAGACGGACAGAACTATGGCTACACCTTC | CAGDGQNYGYTF
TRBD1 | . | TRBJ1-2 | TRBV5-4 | TGTGCCAGCAGCTCGCGGACAGGGCGGCACTATGGCTACACCTTC | CASSSRTGRHYGYTF
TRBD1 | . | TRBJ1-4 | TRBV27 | TGTGCCAGCAGTTCCGGGACAGGGCGGAATGAAAAACTGTTTTTT | CASSSGTGRNEKLFF
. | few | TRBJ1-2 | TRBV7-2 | TGTGCCAGCAGCCGTCTAGTTGGAGCTAACTATGGCTACACCTTC | CASSRLVGANYGYTF
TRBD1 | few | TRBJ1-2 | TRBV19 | TGTGCCAGTAGTCCTCGGGGACAGTATAACTATGGCTACACCTTC | CASSPRGQYNYGYTF
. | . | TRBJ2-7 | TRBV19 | TGTGCCAGTAGTATGACCCAGGGGTCCATCTACGAGCAGTACTTC | CASSMTQGSIYEQYF
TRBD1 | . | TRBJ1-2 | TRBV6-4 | TGTGCCAGCAGCAAGAACGCAGGGGGCCTGGACTATGGCTACACCTTC | CASSKNAGGLDYGYTF
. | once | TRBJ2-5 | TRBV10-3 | TGTGCCATCAGAAAACAGGGTGGAGAGACCCAGTACTTC | CAIRKQGGETQYF
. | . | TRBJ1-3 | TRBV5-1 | TGCGCCAGCAGCCAGGGCTCTGGAAACACCATATATTTT | CASSQGSGNTIYF
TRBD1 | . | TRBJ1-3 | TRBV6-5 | TGTGCCAGCAGTTACCGGACAGGGGGCACTGGAAACACCATATATTTT | CASSYRTGGTGNTIYF
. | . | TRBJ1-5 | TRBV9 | TGTGCCAGCTTCAAGGGGCAGATAGGTCGGTGCAATCAGCCCCAGCATTTT | CASFKGQIGRCNQPQHF
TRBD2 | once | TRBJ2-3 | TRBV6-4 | TGTGCCAGCAGTGGGACTAGCGGGGGGGATACGCAGTATTTT | CASSGTSGGDTQYF
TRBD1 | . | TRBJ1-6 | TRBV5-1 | TGCGCCAGCAGCTCGACAGGGGCTGATAATTCACCCCTCCACTTT | CASSSTGADNSPLHF
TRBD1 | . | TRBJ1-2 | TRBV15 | TGTGCCACCAGCACGACACTTGGACAGGGAATCTCGAATCCCTATGGCTACACCTTC | CATSTTLGQGISNPYGYTF
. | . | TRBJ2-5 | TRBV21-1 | TGTGCCAGCAGCTCCGGGACTAGCGGGCCTGCCCAAGAGACCCAGTACTTC | CASSSGTSGPAQETQYF
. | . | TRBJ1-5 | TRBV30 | TGTGCCTGGAGTTCTGGACAATTCTACCGCAATCAGCCCCAGCATTTT | CAWSSGQFYRNQPQHF
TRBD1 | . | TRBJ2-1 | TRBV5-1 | TGCGCCAGCACCCTTCAAGACAGGGACAATGAGCAGTTCTTC | CASTLQDRDNEQFF
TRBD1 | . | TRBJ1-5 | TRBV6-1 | TGTGCCAGCGGAGACAGGGATCATCAGCCCCAGCATTTT | CASGDRDHQPQHF
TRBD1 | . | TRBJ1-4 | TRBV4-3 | TGCGCCAGCAGCCAAGATCTTATCAAAGGGGGCTGGGATGAAAAACTGTTTTTT | CASSQDLIKGGWDEKLFF
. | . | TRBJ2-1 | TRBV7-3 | TGTGCCAGCAGCCCGGACACCCTCCTCAATGAGCAGTTCTTC | CASSPDTLLNEQFF
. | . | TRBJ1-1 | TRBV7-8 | TGTGCCAGCAAGAACGGAGACAGAACTGAAGCTTTCTTT | CASKNGDRTEAFF
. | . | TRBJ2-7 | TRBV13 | TGTGCCAGCAGCCTGGGACACACTACCTACGAGCAGTACTTC | CASSLGHTTYEQYF
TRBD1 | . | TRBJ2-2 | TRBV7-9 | TGTGCCAGCAGCACCTCCGGCAGGGGGACCGGGGAGCTGTTTTTT | CASSTSGRGTGELFF
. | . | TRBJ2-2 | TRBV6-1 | TGTGCCACAGGGGAGAACACCGGGGAGCTGTTTTTT | CATGENTGELFF
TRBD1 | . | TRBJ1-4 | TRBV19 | TGTGCCAGCGAAAATCAGGGGGCGCGTGAAAAACTGTTTTTT | CASENQGAREKLFF
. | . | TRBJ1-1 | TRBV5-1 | TGCGCCAGCAGCTTGCTTGAGACAGAAATGAACACTGAAGCTTTCTTT | CASSLLETEMNTEAFF
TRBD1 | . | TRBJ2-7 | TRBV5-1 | TGCGCCAGCAGCTTGGGACAGGGTACCCACGAGCAGTACTTC | CASSLGQGTHEQYF
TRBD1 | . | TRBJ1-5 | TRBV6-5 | TGTGCCAGCACCCCCCGCGCAGGGGGCGGTCAGCCCCAGCATTTT | CASTPRAGGGQPQHF
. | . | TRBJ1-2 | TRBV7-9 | TGTGCCAGCAGCTTAGCGCAGTTCCCCAGGGCGACTAACTATGGCTACACCTTC | CASSLAQFPRATNYGYTF
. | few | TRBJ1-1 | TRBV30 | TGTGCCTTGGAGAAGCGACGGAGGAACACTGAAGCTTTCTTT | CALEKRRRNTEAFF
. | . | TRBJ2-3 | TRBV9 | TGTGCCAGCAGCCCCCCCCGGGGCACAGATACGCAGTATTTT | CASSPPRGTDTQYF
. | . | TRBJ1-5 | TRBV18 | TGTGCCAGCTCACGGGAGTCTAGGAATCAGCCCCAGCATTTT | CASSRESRNQPQHF
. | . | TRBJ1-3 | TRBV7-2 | TGTGCCAGCAGCTTAGGGGACACGAGCTCTGGAAACACCATATATTTT | CASSLGDTSSGNTIYF
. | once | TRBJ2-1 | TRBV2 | TGTGCCAGCAGGCAGGAACAGGGAGCCTACAATGAGCAGTTCTTC | CASRQEQGAYNEQFF